The entry that follows covers one TCR beta chain sequence. What it binds is unknown. V lost 3 bases and J lost 3; bases outside the gene matches: 1. CDR3 length: 14 amino acids. Looked up from germline, CDR1 is ENHRY and CDR2 is SYGVKD. This table comes from immunoSEQ multiplex PCR, and its TCRdb copy is limited to in-frame clones, with some not included. The table lists roughly 40,000 clones, more than 75% of them singletons, with about 9% in the top ten. These data belong to a study of PD-1 blockade in classical Hodgkin lymphoma. Findings and caveats of the study: The study found complete responders had baseline diversity similar to newly diagnosed patients. By C4D1 there was a significant rise in CD4+ TCR diversity but not in CD8+ TCR diversity.

Each and every patient relapsed after autologous stem cell transplantation, and patients got differing brentuximab vedotin exposure. This receptor was taken from a human donor with classical Hodgkin lymphoma. The specimen was peripheral blood mononuclear cells (PBMCs), collected at baseline. The chain recombines TRBV10-3 with TRBJ2-5; 10 bases fit TRBD2. CDR3 loop: CAISDTSGEETQYF. The CDR3 bases are TGTGCCATCAGTGACACTAGCGGGGAAGAGACCCAGTACTTC.